The rows below give T cell receptor beta chains drawn from one sample of a study of blood T cell repertoires in COVID-19. Assay: immunoSEQ multiplex PCR; the TCRdb copy retains only in-frame clones and omits some. The sample lists about 330,000 clones; roughly 90% were seen once. The sample comprised PBMCs or T cells enriched from blood (not recorded which). The receptor source for this set is a woman aged 25 to 39 who had recovered from COVID-19. Both conserved end residues are part of each CDR3. A D gene is named only where the DNA matches it firmly. For some rows the clone size is stated as once, few or many, or as a class when expanded; others skip it.

clone_size j_call v_call d_call cdr3_aa cdr3_nt
once TRBJ2-1 TRBV19 . CASAGQLGLGEQFF TGTGCCAGTGCCGGACAGTTGGGCCTGGGTGAGCAGTTCTTC
. TRBJ2-1 TRBV4-1 TRBD2 CASSQAVGRALDEQFF TGCGCCAGCAGCCAAGCTGTCGGGAGGGCCTTGGATGAGCAGTTCTTC
. TRBJ1-2 TRBV20-1 . CSAREQGRYTF TGCAGTGCTAGGGAGCAGGGTCGCTACACCTTC
. TRBJ1-1 TRBV19 . CASSINRETEAFF TGTGCCAGTAGTATAAACAGAGAAACAGAAGCTTTCTTT
. TRBJ1-2 TRBV18 TRBD1 CASSPGQGEGSGYTF TGTGCCAGCTCACCCGGACAGGGAGAGGGGTCTGGCTACACCTTC
. TRBJ1-5 TRBV28 TRBD1 CASSFDDRGYQPQHF TGTGCCAGCAGTTTCGATGACAGGGGCTATCAGCCCCAGCATTTT
. TRBJ1-5 TRBV27 . CASSLSATGLGQPQHF TGTGCCAGCAGTTTATCGGCCACAGGGCTAGGGCAGCCCCAGCATTTT
once TRBJ1-4 TRBV9 TRBD1 CASSTGTGGDEKLFF TGTGCCAGCAGCACAGGGACAGGGGGCGATGAAAAACTGTTTTTT
. TRBJ2-3 TRBV9 . CASSLEGRKDTQYF TGTGCCAGCAGCCTCGAGGGAAGGAAAGATACGCAGTATTTT
. TRBJ1-2 TRBV18 . CASSPEGDYGYTF TGTGCCAGCTCACCAGAGGGGGACTATGGCTACACCTTC
. TRBJ1-4 TRBV6-2/TRBV6-3 . CASSLYRATNEKLFF TGTGCCAGCAGTCTCTACAGAGCAACTAATGAAAAACTGTTTTTT
. TRBJ1-1 TRBV2 TRBD1 CASRGQPGNTEAFF TGTGCCAGCAGGGGACAGCCGGGGAACACTGAAGCTTTCTTT
. TRBJ2-2 TRBV28 TRBD1 CASSSPGTGGGYTGELFF TGTGCCAGCAGTTCGCCCGGGACAGGGGGCGGTTACACCGGGGAGCTGTTTTTT
. TRBJ2-5 TRBV7-9 . CASSFTSRGETQYF TGTGCCAGCAGCTTCACTAGCCGAGGGGAGACCCAGTACTTC
. TRBJ2-1 TRBV4-2 TRBD2 CASSQEGGTSGRAAEQFF TGTGCCAGCAGCCAAGAGGGGGGGACTAGCGGGAGGGCTGCTGAGCAGTTCTTC
. TRBJ2-2 TRBV7-3 . CASSPRAGRTGELFF TGTGCCAGCAGCCCGCGGGCGGGGAGAACCGGGGAGCTGTTTTTT
. TRBJ1-5 TRBV19 . CASSIQGQRGSQPQHF TGTGCCAGTAGTATTCAGGGGCAGAGGGGGAGTCAGCCCCAGCATTTT
once TRBJ1-1 TRBV5-6 . CASSFGRAAFF TGTGCCAGCAGCTTCGGGAGGGCCGCTTTCTTT
. TRBJ1-5 TRBV19 . CASRPLGGNQPQHF TGTGCCAGTAGGCCCCTCGGGGGCAATCAGCCCCAGCATTTT
. TRBJ1-1 TRBV5-6 . CASSLRWDWVNTEAFF TGTGCCAGCAGCCTTCGATGGGACTGGGTGAACACTGAAGCTTTCTTT
. TRBJ1-2 TRBV6-5 . CASSPAGSNYGYTF TGTGCCAGCAGCCCCGCAGGGTCGAACTATGGCTACACCTTC
. TRBJ2-5 TRBV15 TRBD1 CATSRVGTDTQETQYF TGTGCCACCAGCAGAGTTGGGACAGATACACAAGAGACCCAGTACTTC
. TRBJ2-7 TRBV18 . CASSPGAIISYEQYF TGTGCCAGCTCACCGGGGGCCATAATTTCCTACGAGCAGTACTTC
. TRBJ2-1 TRBV2 TRBD1 CASSSPDRGPYNEQFF TGTGCCAGCAGCTCCCCCGACAGGGGGCCTTACAATGAGCAGTTCTTC
. TRBJ1-6 TRBV7-9 TRBD1 CASSSGQGTSPLHF TGTGCCAGCAGCTCGGGACAGGGTACTTCACCCCTCCACTTT
. TRBJ2-7 TRBV7-3 TRBD2 CASSRSAGGRYEQYF TGTGCCAGCAGCCGATCAGCGGGAGGACGGTACGAGCAGTACTTC
. TRBJ2-7 TRBV12-3/TRBV12-4 . CASGSSYEQYF TGTGCCAGCGGTTCATCCTACGAGCAGTACTTC
. TRBJ2-7 TRBV5-1 TRBD2 CASSGASGSGLAEQYF TGCGCCAGCAGCGGGGCTAGCGGGAGCGGATTAGCCGAGCAGTACTTC
. TRBJ2-5 TRBV3-1/TRBV3-2 . CASSQEGRGLQTQYF TGTGCCAGCAGCCAAGAGGGTCGGGGGTTGCAGACCCAGTACTTC
. TRBJ1-2 TRBV19 TRBD1 CASSSPGQGATDGYTF TGTGCCAGTAGTTCTCCGGGACAGGGGGCGACGGATGGCTACACCTTC
. TRBJ2-7 TRBV19 TRBD1 CASSYDRGPYEQYF TGTGCCAGTAGTTACGACAGGGGTCCCTACGAGCAGTACTTC
. TRBJ1-3 TRBV5-4 . CASSPMRGFGNTIYF TGTGCCAGCAGCCCTATGCGGGGATTTGGAAACACCATATATTTT
. TRBJ2-1 TRBV6-5 TRBD1 CASSWTGGYNEQFF TGTGCCAGCAGTTGGACAGGGGGCTACAATGAGCAGTTCTTC
. TRBJ2-1 TRBV3-1/TRBV3-2 . CASSQDTSGRGQFF TGTGCCAGCAGCCAAGATACGAGCGGCCGGGGGCAGTTCTTC
. TRBJ1-5 TRBV18 TRBD1 CASSGTDNQPQHF TGTGCCAGCTCGGGGACAGACAATCAGCCCCAGCATTTT
. TRBJ1-1 TRBV2 TRBD1 CASSGDRGHMGTEAFF TGTGCCAGCAGTGGGGACAGGGGGCATATGGGAACTGAAGCTTTCTTT
. TRBJ1-1 TRBV6-2/TRBV6-3 . CASSYEDRFLNTEAFF TGTGCCAGCAGTTACGAGGACAGATTTTTGAACACTGAAGCTTTCTTT
. TRBJ2-1 TRBV29-1 TRBD2 CSVEASGVFNEQFF TGCAGCGTTGAGGCTAGCGGGGTTTTTAATGAGCAGTTCTTC
. TRBJ2-1 TRBV15 TRBD2 CATSRKTSGEQFF TGTGCCACCAGCAGAAAGACTAGCGGCGAGCAGTTCTTC
. TRBJ2-5 TRBV7-9 . CASSLGVAIQETQYF TGTGCCAGCAGCTTAGGCGTCGCGATTCAAGAGACCCAGTACTTC
. TRBJ2-5 TRBV5-1 . CASSLGGWGRETQYF TGCGCCAGCAGCTTGGGGGGCTGGGGTCGGGAGACCCAGTACTTC